The present TCR beta chain was sequenced within a study of T cell changes during pregnancy in multiple sclerosis. Sequenced by immunoSEQ multiplex PCR; TCRdb stores in-frame clones only, minus some. This sample carries 30,000 to 35,000 clones, almost 90% of them seen once, and the ten largest clones take just over 4.5%. This clone appeared once. The source is a female donor with multiple sclerosis, enrolled in a pregnancy study. Sequencing was performed on CD8+ T cells from peripheral blood mononuclear cells, taken after pregnancy.

DNA of the CDR3: TGTGCCAGCAGCGCCTGGTCGAGCGACCCTGAAGCTTTCTTT. Protein product: CASSAWSSDPEAFF. The gene calls are TRBV9 and TRBJ1-1; D is unclear. Germline CDR1 and CDR2: SGDLS and YYNGEE. CDR3 length: 14 amino acids. With 3 bases removed from V and 6 bases from J, the gap between germline ends came to 15 bases.